This TCR beta chain was sequenced during a study of T cell responses to AZD1222 COVID-19 vaccine. Trimming shortened V by 1 base and J by 6 bases, and 10 bases separated the two germline ends. Germline CDR1 MNHEY, CDR2 SMNVEV (reference sequence). This CDR3 has 15 residues. Method: immunoSEQ multiplex PCR; TCRdb's copy keeps in-frame clones and lacks some. Seen here are about 87,000 clones, 90% observed once, and the top ten hold almost 8.5%. The sequencing here drew on peripheral blood, taken on day 0 of AZD1222 vaccination. This TCR was sampled from an adult in good health. This chain joins TRBV27 and TRBJ1-6; a possible D gene is TRBD1 (6 bases). The CDR3 loop is CASSLFGGSNSPLHF. The CDR3 nucleotides read TGTGCCAGCAGTTTATTCGGGGGCTCTAATTCACCCCTCCACTTT.